These T cell receptor beta chains were read from a single sample in a study of blood T cells in healthy people across ages. TCRdb passed the 5' RACE reads through MiXCR, listing each CDR3 protein once. The table has about 1.6 million distinct CDR3 sequences, 30% to 40% seen once; the top ten hold roughly 10%. Sequenced input: blood. Receptor source: a young woman in good health. Each CDR3 is given with its conserved first and last residue. The D gene is left open where the match is weak. Part of the rows lack a size; the others show once, few, many or a class for expanded clones.

>TRBJ1-1|-|TRBV28|-
CASRNYELFLKFSEAFF
TGTGCCAGCAGGAACTATGAGTTATTTTTAAAGTTCTCTGAAGCTTTCTTT
>TRBJ2-7|few|TRBV12-3/TRBV12-4|TRBD1
CASTQGVTGGSYEQYF
TGTGCCAGCACCCAAGGCGTGACAGGGGGCTCCTACGAGCAGTACTTC
>TRBJ2-7|-|TRBV30|TRBD2
CAWGAGKYDQYF
TGTGCCTGGGGAGCGGGGAAGTACGATCAGTACTTC
>TRBJ2-5|few|TRBV10-3|-
CAISSNEEATQYF
TGTGCCATCAGTTCTAATGAAGAGGCGACCCAGTACTTC
>TRBJ2-2|few|TRBV6-5|TRBD1
CASSWDRTSNTGELFF
TGTGCCAGCAGTTGGGACAGGACTTCGAACACCGGGGAGCTGTTTTTT
>TRBJ1-2|few|TRBV6-1|-
CASSVSFRSGYTF
TGTGCCAGCAGTGTGAGCTTCCGTTCTGGCTACACCTTC
>TRBJ2-1|-|TRBV5-6|-
CASSLGPFKADNEQFF
TGTGCCAGCAGCTTGGGACCCTTTAAGGCAGACAATGAGCAGTTCTTC
>TRBJ2-7|-|TRBV20-1|TRBD2
CSARLKPGLPSYEQYF
TGCAGTGCTAGACTTAAGCCGGGACTACCCTCCTACGAGCAGTACTTC
>TRBJ1-1|-|TRBV29-1|-
CSFRRSGVTEAFF
TGCAGCTTCAGGCGCTCGGGGGTCACTGAAGCTTTCTTT
>TRBJ1-6|-|TRBV6-2/TRBV6-3|-
CASSAVSNNSPLHF
TGTGCCAGCAGCGCCGTGTCGAATAATTCACCCCTCCACTTT
>TRBJ2-1|-|TRBV6-5|-
CVSSFSGFTYNEQFF
TGTGTCAGCAGTTTCTCCGGGTTTACCTACAATGAGCAGTTCTTC
>TRBJ1-5|-|TRBV6-6|-
CASKKGNQPQHF
TGTGCCAGCAAGAAGGGCAATCAGCCCCAGCATTTT
>TRBJ2-3|-|TRBV11-1|-
CASSSLVVGGTDTQYF
TGTGCCAGCAGCTCCCTGGTAGTGGGAGGCACAGATACGCAGTATTTT
>TRBJ2-3|few|TRBV20-1|-
CSARGGRHSTDTQYF
TGCAGTGCCCGTGGGGGACGCCATAGCACAGATACGCAGTATTTT
>TRBJ2-7|few|TRBV7-8|-
CASSLVRAALYEQYF
TGTGCCAGCAGCTTAGTTCGGGCGGCACTCTACGAGCAGTACTTC
>TRBJ2-7|-|TRBV28|-
CASSPLTGDTYEQYF
TGTGCCAGCAGTCCCCTGACGGGGGACACCTACGAGCAGTACTTC
>TRBJ2-1|-|TRBV7-9|-
CASSLNARQQYDEQFF
TGTGCCAGCAGCTTGAATGCTCGACAGCAGTATGATGAGCAGTTCTTC
>TRBJ1-1|-|TRBV20-1|TRBD1
CSAPPDRGLNTEAFF
TGCAGTGCTCCTCCAGACAGGGGCTTGAACACTGAAGCTTTCTTT
>TRBJ1-2|few|TRBV7-2|-
CASSLVATVDYGYTF
TGTGCCAGCAGCTTAGTAGCCACCGTTGACTATGGCTACACCTTC
>TRBJ1-2|-|TRBV7-2|-
CASSLDFRMASGYTF
TGTGCCAGCAGCCTAGACTTTCGAATGGCTAGTGGCTACACCTTC
>TRBJ2-7|-|TRBV3-1|TRBD1
CASSLRTGGKYF
TGTGCCAGCAGCCTGCGGACAGGGGGGAAGTACTTC
>TRBJ1-4|-|TRBV20-1|-
CSARDVQSNEKLFF
TGCAGTGCTAGAGATGTCCAGTCTAATGAAAAACTGTTTTTT
>TRBJ2-5|many|TRBV10-3|-
CAISDTQGGAQYF
TGTGCCATCAGTGATACACAAGGGGGGGCCCAGTACTTC
>TRBJ2-3|few|TRBV18|-
CASSPSRDNTDTQYF
TGTGCCAGCTCACCATCCCGGGACAACACAGATACGCAGTATTTT
>TRBJ1-2|few|TRBV25-1|-
CASSGGWQTDGYTF
TGTGCCAGCAGTGGGGGATGGCAGACGGATGGCTACACCTTC
>TRBJ2-1|-|TRBV7-6|-
CASSTRRGARSHNEQFF
TGTGCCAGCAGCACCCGGCGGGGCGCGAGATCCCACAATGAGCAGTTCTTC
>TRBJ2-5|-|TRBV7-2|-
CASRGRGPQETQYF
TGTGCCAGCAGAGGGCGGGGGCCACAAGAGACCCAGTACTTC
>TRBJ2-5|-|TRBV4-1|-
CASSTSSPRETQYF
TGCGCCAGCAGCACCAGCAGCCCTAGAGAGACCCAGTACTTC
>TRBJ1-2|few|TRBV20-1|-
CSAPLKATFYGYTF
TGCAGTGCTCCTTTAAAGGCGACCTTCTATGGCTACACCTTC